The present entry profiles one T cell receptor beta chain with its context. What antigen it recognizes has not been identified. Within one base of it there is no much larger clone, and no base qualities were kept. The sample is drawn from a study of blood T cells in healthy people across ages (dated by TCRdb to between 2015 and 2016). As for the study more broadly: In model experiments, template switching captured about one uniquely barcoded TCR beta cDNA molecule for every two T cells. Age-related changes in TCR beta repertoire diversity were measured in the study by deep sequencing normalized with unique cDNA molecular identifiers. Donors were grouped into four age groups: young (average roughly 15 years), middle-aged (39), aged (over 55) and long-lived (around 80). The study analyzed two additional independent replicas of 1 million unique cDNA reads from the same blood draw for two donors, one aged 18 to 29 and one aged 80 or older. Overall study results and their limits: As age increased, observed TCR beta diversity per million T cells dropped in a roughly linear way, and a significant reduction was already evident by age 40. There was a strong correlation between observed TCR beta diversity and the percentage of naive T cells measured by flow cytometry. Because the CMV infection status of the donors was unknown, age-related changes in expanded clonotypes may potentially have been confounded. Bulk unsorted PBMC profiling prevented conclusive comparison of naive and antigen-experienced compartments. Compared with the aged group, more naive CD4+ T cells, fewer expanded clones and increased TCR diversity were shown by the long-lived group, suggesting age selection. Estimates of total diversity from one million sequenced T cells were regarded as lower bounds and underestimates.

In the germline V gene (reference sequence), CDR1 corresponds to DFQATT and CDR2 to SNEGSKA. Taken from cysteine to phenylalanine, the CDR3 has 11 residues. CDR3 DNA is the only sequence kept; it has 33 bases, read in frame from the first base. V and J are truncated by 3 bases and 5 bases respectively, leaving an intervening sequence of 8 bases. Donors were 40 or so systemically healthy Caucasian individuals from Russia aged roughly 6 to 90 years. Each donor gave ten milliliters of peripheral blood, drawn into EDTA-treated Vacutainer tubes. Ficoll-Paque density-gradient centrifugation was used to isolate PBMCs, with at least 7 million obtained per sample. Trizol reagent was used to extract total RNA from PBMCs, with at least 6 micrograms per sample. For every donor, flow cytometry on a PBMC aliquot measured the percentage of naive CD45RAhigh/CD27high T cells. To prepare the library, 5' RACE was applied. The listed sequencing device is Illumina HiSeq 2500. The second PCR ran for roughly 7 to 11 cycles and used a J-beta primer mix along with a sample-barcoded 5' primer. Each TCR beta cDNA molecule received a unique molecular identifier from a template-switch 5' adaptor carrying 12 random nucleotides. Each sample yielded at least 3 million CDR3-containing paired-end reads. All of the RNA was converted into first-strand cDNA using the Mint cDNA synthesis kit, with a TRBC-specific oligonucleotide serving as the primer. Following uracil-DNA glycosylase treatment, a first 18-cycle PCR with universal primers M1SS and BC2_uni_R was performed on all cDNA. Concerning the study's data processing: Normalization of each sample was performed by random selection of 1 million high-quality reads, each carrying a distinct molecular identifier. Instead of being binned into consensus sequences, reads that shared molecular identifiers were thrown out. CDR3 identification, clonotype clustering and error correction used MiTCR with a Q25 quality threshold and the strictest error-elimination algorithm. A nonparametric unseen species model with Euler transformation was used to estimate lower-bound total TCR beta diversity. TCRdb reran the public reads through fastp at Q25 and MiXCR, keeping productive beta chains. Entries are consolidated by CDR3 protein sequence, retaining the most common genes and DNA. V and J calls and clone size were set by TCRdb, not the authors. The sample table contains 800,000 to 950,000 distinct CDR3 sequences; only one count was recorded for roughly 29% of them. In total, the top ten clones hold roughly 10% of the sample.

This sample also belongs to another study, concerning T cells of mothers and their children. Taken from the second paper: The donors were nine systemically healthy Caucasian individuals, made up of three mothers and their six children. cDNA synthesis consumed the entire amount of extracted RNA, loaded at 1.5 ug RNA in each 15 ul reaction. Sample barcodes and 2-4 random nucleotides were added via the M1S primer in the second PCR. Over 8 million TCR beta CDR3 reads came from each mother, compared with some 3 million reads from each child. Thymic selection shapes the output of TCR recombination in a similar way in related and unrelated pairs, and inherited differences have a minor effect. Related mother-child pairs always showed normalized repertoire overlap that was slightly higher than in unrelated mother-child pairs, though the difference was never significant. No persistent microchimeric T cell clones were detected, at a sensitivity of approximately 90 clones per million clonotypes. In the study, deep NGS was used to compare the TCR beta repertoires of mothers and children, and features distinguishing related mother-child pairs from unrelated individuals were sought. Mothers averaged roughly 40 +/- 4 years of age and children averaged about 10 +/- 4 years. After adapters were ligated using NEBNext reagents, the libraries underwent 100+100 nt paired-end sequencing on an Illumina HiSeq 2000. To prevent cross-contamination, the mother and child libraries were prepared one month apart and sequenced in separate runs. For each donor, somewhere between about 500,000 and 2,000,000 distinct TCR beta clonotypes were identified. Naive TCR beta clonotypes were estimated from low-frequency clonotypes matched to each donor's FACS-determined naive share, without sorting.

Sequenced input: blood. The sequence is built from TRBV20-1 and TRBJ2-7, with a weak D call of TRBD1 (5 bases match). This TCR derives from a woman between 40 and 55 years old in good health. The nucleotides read TGCAGTGCTAGGACAGAGGACGAGCAGTACTTC. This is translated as CSARTEDEQYF.